Here is one T cell receptor (beta chain) with its context. The V and J ends lost 5 bases and 9 bases respectively, with 14 bases between them. Germline CDR1 MNHEY, CDR2 SVGAGI. The CDR3 is 13 residues long. Authors' methods: Reference gene primer amplification in the assay estimated nucleated cell counts. Measured with immunoSEQ multiplex PCR; TCRdb has only the in-frame clones, and not every one. The D gene and trimming were derived from the DNA, and the V and J assignments and clone size from that table. The sample yields 180,000 or so clones, approximately 87% seen once. This sample is drawn from a study of blood T cell repertoires in COVID-19.

The sequencing input was peripheral blood. This TCR came from a woman aged 60-75 years with COVID-19, enrolled during active disease. The chain joins TRBV6-5 to TRBJ2-1, with a tentative D call TRBD2 (6 bases). The CDR3 DNA sequence: TGTGCCAGCAGTAGCGGGCTCGGAGTTGAGCAGTTCTTC. This encodes CASSSGLGVEQFF.